Sequencing of this TCR beta chain was carried out in a study of T-cell reconstitution after alpha-beta-depleted transplantation in children. This clonotype was detected a few times. The library targeted TCRbeta and was prepared with unique molecular identifiers. TCRdb reanalysed the PCR reads using MiXCR and keeps one entry per CDR3 protein. The sample holds some 490,000 distinct CDR3 sequences, around 13% seen once. CDR1 and CDR2 (germline): MNHEY, SMNVEV (reference sequence). CDR3 length: 14 amino acids. V was shortened by 6 bases and J by 3 bases, with 14 bases between the two germline ends. Source: PBMCs from the stem cell graft donor, taken from the stem cell graft. The rearrangement joins TRBV27 to TRBJ1-1, with a tentative D call TRBD1 (6 bases). The receptor's source is a human donor who donated a stem cell graft to a child with combined immunodeficiency. CDR3 residues: CASSRNRVDTEAFF. The CDR3 coding sequence is TGTGCCAGCAGCCGGAACAGGGTCGACACTGAAGCTTTCTTT.